This T cell receptor (beta chain) comes out of a study of T cells in Graves' hyperthyroidism and ophthalmopathy. What was amplified from RNA transcripts were TCR beta CDR3 regions. First-round RT-PCR targeting the TCR CDR3 was performed with the HTBI primer set. TCRdb reprocessed the multiplex PCR reads via MiXCR and lists one record per CDR3 protein. Among about 640,000 distinct CDR3 sequences listed, roughly 15% were seen once. The germline V gene encodes CDR1 LNHDA and CDR2 SQIVND (reference sequence). CDR3 size: 14 residues. The V gene lost 4 bases and the J gene lost 7 bases, with 16 bases spanning the gap.

The TCR comes from a woman aged 45-65 years with Graves' ophthalmopathy. The sample taken for sequencing was blood. The gene calls are TRBV19 and TRBJ2-5; D is tentatively TRBD1 or TRBD2 (5 bases each). Here the CDR3 reads CASSSQGPSRTQYF. Written as DNA, the CDR3 is TGTGCCAGTAGTAGCCAGGGACCCTCGCGGACCCAGTACTTC. The complete variable domain, with remaining parts taken from reference TRBV19 and TRBJ2-5, reads DGGITQSPKYLFRKEGQNVTLSCEQNLNHDAMYWYRQDPGQGLRLIYYSQIVNDFQKGDIAEGYSVSREKKESFPLTVTSAQKNPTAFYLCASSSQGPSRTQYFGPGTRLLVL.